The source of this TCR beta chain is a study of blood T cell repertoires in COVID-19 (dated by TCRdb to about 2020). Some background on the complete study: The collaborator samples originated in the United States, Italy and Spain and spanned the acute and convalescent phases of COVID-19. The prospective study material was composed of cDNA or gDNA derived from T cells, B-cell-depleted T cells, or PBMCs. Deeply sampled blood TCRbeta repertoires from subjects exposed to, actively infected with, or recovered from COVID-19 were included in the dataset. The repertoires were made available in a free public database intended to serve as a resource for research on the immune response to SARS-CoV-2. Samples came from the ongoing ImmuneRACE study (first 160 participants) plus 1,254 subjects from 6 global collaborators. The sample metadata nearly always contained a de-identified subject ID, COVID-19 status, age in years and sex. Where available, HLA class I and class II types were taken from metadata supplied by the sample provider and were not determined by assay-based typing. Beyond this particular receptor, the publication reports: The amount of clinical and demographic metadata varied by source and participant and was provided uncurated.

As concerns this clone: The clone's antigen remains unknown. No much larger clone exists at a distance of one base, and base qualities are not known.

TCRbeta CDR3 regions were amplified from genomic DNA using the immunoSEQ Assay, a bias-controlled multiplex PCR. On the authors' methods: Nucleated cell counts per sample were estimated from amplification of reference gene primers within the assay. To quantify the absolute abundance of each unique TCRbeta CDR3 rearrangement, sequence reads were collapsed and filtered. For each sample, productive Simpson clonality was calculated as the square root of Simpson's diversity index over productive rearrangements. TCRdb retrieved this table from immuneACCESS and kept in-frame rearrangements only. Not all clones are present; in checked studies, unresolved V genes account for under half, and no reason is known for the remainder. Clone size and the V and J calls come from that table; the DNA yielded D and trimming. The sample table contains 170,000 or so clones; only one count was recorded for about 86% of them. The ten largest clones take up around 6.6% of the sample.

Looking up the germline V gene yields CDR1 LGHNA and CDR2 YSLEER. Cut back by 0 bases and 4 bases, the V and J ends lie 9 bases apart. The CDR3 contains 14 residues, cysteine and phenylalanine counted. Solely the CDR3 DNA is kept, with 42 bases framed from the first base. Collaborating institutions collected whole blood in K2EDTA tubes following their own protocols. For TCRbeta analysis, collaborators shipped samples as frozen whole blood, isolated PBMCs, or DNA extracted from either of those sample types. Specimen: peripheral blood. The clonotype comes from a man in his fifties with active or convalescent COVID-19. The V gene is TRBV4-3 and the J gene is TRBJ1-1, with the D gene too uncertain to name. The DNA reads as follows: TGCGCCAGCAGCCAAGAGGGAGGGTCCACTGAAGCTTTCTTT. Translated, this gives CASSQEGGSTEAFF.